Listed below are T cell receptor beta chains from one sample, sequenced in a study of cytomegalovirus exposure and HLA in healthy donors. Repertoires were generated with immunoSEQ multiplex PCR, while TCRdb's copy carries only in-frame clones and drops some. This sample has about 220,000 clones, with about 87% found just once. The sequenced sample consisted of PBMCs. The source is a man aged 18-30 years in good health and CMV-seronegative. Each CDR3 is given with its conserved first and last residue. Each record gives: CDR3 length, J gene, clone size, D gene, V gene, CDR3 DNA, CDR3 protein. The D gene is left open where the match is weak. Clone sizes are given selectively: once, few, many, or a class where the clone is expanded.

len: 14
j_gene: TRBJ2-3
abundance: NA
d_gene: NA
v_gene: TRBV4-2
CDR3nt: TGTGCCAGCAGCCAAGTGCGGGGCACAGATACGCAGTATTTT
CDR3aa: CASSQVRGTDTQYF

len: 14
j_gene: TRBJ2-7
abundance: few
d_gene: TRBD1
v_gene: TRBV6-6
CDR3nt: TGTGCCAGCAGTACCAGGGACAGGGGGAACGAGCAGTACTTC
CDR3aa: CASSTRDRGNEQYF

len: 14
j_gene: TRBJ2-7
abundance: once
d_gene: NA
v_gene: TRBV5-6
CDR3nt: TGTGCCAGCAGAACTAGGGGGTCATCCTACGAGCAGTACTTC
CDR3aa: CASRTRGSSYEQYF

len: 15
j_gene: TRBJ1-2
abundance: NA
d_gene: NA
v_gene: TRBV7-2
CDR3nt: TGTGCCAGCAGCTTAGATCCCGGATCGGGCTATGGCTACACCTTC
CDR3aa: CASSLDPGSGYGYTF

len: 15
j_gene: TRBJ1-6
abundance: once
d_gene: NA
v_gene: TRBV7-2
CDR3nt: TGTGCCAGCAGCTTAGATTGGGGAGGGCGGTCACCCCTCCACTTT
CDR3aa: CASSLDWGGRSPLHF

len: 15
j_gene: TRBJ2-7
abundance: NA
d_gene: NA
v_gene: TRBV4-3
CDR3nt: TGCGCCAGCAGCCAAGGGGCAGGGCCCTCCTACGAGCAGTACTTC
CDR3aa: CASSQGAGPSYEQYF

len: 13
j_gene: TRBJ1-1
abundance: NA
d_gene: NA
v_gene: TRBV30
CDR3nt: TGTGCCTGGAGGAGGGCAGGGAACACTGAAGCTTTCTTT
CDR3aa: CAWRRAGNTEAFF

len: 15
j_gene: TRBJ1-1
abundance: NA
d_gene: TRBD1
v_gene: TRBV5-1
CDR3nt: TGCGCCAGCAGCTTGTCCGGGACAGGGCCCACTGAAGCTTTCTTT
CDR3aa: CASSLSGTGPTEAFF

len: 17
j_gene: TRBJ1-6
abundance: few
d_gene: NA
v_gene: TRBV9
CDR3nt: TGTGCCAGCAGCGTAGAGGGCAGGGTTAGATCAAATTCACCCCTCCACTTT
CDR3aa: CASSVEGRVRSNSPLHF

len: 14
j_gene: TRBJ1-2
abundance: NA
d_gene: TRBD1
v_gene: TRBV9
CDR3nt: TGTGCCAGCAGCGTAGGACAGGGCAACTATGGCTACACCTTC
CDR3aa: CASSVGQGNYGYTF

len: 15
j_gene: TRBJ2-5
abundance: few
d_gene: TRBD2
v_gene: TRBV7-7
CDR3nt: TGTGCCAGCAGCTTATGGGCGGGAGGCCAAGAGACCCAGTACTTC
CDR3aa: CASSLWAGGQETQYF

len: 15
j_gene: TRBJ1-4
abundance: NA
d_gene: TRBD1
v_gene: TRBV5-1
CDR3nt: TGCGCCAGCAGCTTTACAGGGGCAACTAATGAAAAACTGTTTTTT
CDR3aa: CASSFTGATNEKLFF

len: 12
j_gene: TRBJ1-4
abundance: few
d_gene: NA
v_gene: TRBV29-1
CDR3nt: TGCAGCGTTGATCGGGACGGCGGAGGGCTGTTTTTT
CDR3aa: CSVDRDGGGLFF

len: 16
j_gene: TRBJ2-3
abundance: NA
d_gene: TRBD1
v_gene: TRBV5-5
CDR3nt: TGTGCCAGCAGCCCAGTTGGACAGGGGTTCGCAGATACGCAGTATTTT
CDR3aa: CASSPVGQGFADTQYF

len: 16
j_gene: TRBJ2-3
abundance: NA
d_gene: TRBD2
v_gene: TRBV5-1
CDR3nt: TGCGCCAGCAGCTGGGGTAGCGGGGGCTCCACAGATACGCAGTATTTT
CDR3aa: CASSWGSGGSTDTQYF

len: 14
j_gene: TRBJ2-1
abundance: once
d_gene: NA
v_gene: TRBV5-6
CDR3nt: TGTGCCAGCAGCTTGCCAGGGCTATACAATGAGCAGTTCTTC
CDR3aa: CASSLPGLYNEQFF

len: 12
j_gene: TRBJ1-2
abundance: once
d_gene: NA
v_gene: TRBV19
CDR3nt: TGTGCCAGCGCGGGAACATACTATGGCTACACCTTC
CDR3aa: CASAGTYYGYTF

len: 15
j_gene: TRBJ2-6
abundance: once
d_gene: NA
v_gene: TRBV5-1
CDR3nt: TGCGCCAGCAGCCCCCCCGGTTCTGGGGCCAACGTCCTGACTTTC
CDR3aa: CASSPPGSGANVLTF

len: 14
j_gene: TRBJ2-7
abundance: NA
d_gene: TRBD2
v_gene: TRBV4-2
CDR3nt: TGTGCCAGCAGCCTAGGACTAGCGTCCTACGAGCAGTACTTC
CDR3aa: CASSLGLASYEQYF

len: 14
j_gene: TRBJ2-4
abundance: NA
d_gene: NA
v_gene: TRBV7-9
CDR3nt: TGTGCCAGCAGCCATACAGGCGATAAAAACATTCAGTACTTC
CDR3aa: CASSHTGDKNIQYF

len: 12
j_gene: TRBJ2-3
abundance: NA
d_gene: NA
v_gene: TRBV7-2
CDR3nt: TGTGCCAGCACCCGAGAGACGGGTACGCAGTATTTT
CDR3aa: CASTRETGTQYF

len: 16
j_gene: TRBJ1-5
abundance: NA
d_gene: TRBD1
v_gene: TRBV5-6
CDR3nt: TGTGCCAGCAGCACATGGACAGGGGGAAGGGATCAGCCCCAGCATTTT
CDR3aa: CASSTWTGGRDQPQHF

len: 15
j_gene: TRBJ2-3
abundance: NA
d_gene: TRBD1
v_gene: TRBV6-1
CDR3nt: TGTGCCAGCAGTATGGACAGGGTGGGGACAGATACGCAGTATTTT
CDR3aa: CASSMDRVGTDTQYF

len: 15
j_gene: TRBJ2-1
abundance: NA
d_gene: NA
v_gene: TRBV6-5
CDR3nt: TGTGCCATCTCCCCGGTTGGAGGTACCTACAATGAGCAGTTCTTC
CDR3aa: CAISPVGGTYNEQFF

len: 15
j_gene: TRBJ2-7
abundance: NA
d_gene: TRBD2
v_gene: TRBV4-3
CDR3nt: TGCGCCAGCAGCCAACTCAGGAGCGGGATTTACGAGCAGTACTTC
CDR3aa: CASSQLRSGIYEQYF

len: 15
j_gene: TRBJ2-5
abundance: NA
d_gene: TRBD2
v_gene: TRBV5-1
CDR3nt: TGCGCCAGCAGCTGGCCAGCGGGGGGGCTCGAGACCCAGTACTTC
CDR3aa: CASSWPAGGLETQYF

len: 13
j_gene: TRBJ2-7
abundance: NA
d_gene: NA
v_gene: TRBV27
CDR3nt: TGTGCCAGCAGTCAATCCCGGGTCTACGAGCAGTACTTC
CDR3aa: CASSQSRVYEQYF

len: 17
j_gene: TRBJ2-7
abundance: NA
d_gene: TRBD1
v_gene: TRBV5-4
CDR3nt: TGTGCCAGCAGCTTGGTTGTCGGGACAGGGAACCCCTACGAGCAGTACTTC
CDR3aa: CASSLVVGTGNPYEQYF

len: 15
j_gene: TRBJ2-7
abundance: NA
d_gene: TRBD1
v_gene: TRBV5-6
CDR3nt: TGTGCCAGCAGCTTGGGTATGACAGGGGGCGGCGAGCAGTACTTC
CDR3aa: CASSLGMTGGGEQYF

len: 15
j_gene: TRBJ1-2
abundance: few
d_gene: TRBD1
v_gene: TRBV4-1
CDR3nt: TGCGCCAGCAGCCAAGAGGGCAGGGGGCCCTATGGCTACACCTTC
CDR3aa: CASSQEGRGPYGYTF

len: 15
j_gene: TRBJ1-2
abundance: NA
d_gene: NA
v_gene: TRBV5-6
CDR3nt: TGTGCCAGCAGAATCACAGCGGCTGAAAGCTATGGCTACACCTTC
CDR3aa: CASRITAAESYGYTF

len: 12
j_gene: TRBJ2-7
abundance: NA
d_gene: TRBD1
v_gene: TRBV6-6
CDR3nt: TGTGCCACACGGACAGGAACCTACGAGCAGTACTTC
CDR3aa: CATRTGTYEQYF

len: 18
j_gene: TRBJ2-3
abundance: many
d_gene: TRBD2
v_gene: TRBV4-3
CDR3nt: TGCGCCAGCAGCCAAGGCCTCCGGGGGCGGGGGGCTACAGATACGCAGTATTTT
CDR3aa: CASSQGLRGRGATDTQYF

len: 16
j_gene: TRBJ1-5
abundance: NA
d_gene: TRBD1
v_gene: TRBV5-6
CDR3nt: TGTGCCAGCAGTCTCGCCGGGACAGGGGGGGGGCAGCCCCAGCATTTT
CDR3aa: CASSLAGTGGGQPQHF

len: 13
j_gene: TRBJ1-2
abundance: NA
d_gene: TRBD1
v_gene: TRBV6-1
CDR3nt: TGTGCCAGCAGGGACAGGTCTGAGGATGGCTACACCTTC
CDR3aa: CASRDRSEDGYTF

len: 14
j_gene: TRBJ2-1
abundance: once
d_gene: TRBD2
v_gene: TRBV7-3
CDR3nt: TGTGCCAGCAGCTTAGACGGGGGGAACAATGAGCAGTTCTTC
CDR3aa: CASSLDGGNNEQFF

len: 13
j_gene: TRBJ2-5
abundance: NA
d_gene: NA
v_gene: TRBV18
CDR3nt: TGTGCCAGCTCACCGACAGACCAAGAGACCCAGTACTTC
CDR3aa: CASSPTDQETQYF

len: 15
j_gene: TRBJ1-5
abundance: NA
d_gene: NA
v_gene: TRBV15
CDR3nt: TGTGCCACCAGCGGGGGGTTTCGGAGCAATCAGCCCCAGCATTTT
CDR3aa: CATSGGFRSNQPQHF

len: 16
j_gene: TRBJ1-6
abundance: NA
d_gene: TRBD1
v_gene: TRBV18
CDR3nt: TGTGCCAGCTCACCACAACCGGGACAGACGCATTCACCCCTCCACTTT
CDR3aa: CASSPQPGQTHSPLHF

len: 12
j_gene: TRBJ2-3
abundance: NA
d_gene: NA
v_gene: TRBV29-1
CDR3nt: TGCAGCGTTGTCACAGGACCAGATACGCAGTATTTT
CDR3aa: CSVVTGPDTQYF

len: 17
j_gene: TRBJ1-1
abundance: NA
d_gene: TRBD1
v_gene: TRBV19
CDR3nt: TGTGCCAGTAGTGGGACACAGGGGGCCCATGGCCGCACTGAAGCTTTCTTT
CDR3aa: CASSGTQGAHGRTEAFF

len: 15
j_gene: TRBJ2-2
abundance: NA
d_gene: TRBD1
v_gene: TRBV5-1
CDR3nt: TGCGCCAGCAGCTCCGGGACAGGGAACACCGGGGAGCTGTTTTTT
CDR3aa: CASSSGTGNTGELFF

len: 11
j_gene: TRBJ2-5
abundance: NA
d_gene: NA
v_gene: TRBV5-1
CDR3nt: TGCGCCAGCAGCACAGGGGAGACCCAGTACTTC
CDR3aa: CASSTGETQYF

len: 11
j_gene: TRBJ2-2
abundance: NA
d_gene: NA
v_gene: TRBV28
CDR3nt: TGTGCCAGCAGTTTTAATAGGGAGCTGTTTTTT
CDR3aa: CASSFNRELFF

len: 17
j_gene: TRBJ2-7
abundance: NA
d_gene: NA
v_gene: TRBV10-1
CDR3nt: TGCGCCAGCAGTGAGTCGAAAAGGGCCGGGGACTCCTACGAGCAGTACTTC
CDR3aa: CASSESKRAGDSYEQYF

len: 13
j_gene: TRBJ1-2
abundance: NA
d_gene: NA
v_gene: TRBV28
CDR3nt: TGTGCCAGCAGATCTACAGCTAACTATGGCTACACCTTC
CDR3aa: CASRSTANYGYTF

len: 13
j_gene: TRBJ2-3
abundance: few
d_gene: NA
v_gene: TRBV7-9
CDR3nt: TGTGCCAGCAGCTTACGGGACACAGATACGCAGTATTTT
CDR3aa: CASSLRDTDTQYF

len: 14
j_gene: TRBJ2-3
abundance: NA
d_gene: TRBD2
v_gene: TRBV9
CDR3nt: TGTGCCAGCAGCGTTGGACTAGGCACAGATACGCAGTATTTT
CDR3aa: CASSVGLGTDTQYF

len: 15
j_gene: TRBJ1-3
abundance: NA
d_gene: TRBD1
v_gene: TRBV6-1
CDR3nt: TGTGCCAGCATTCAGGGGGCGGCTTTTGGAAACACCATATATTTT
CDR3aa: CASIQGAAFGNTIYF

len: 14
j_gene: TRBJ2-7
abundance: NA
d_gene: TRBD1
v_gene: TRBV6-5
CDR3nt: TGTGCCAGCGCCCGGGACAGAGAATCCTACGAGCAGTACTTC
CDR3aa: CASARDRESYEQYF

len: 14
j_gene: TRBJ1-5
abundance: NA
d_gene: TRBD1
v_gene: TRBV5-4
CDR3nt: TGTGCCGTAAGTGCCGGGACAGTGAATCAGCCCCAGCATTTT
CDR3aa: CAVSAGTVNQPQHF

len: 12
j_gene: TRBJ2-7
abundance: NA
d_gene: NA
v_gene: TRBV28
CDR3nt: TGTGCCAGCAGTTTTAACATGTACGAGCAGTACTTC
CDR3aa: CASSFNMYEQYF

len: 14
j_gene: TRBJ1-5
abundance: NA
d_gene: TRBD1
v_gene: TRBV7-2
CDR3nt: TGTGCCAGCAGTTATACAGGGGGCAATCAGCCCCAGCATTTT
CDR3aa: CASSYTGGNQPQHF